This TCR beta chain was recovered during a study of blood T cell repertoires in COVID-19. CDR3 length: 11 amino acids. The germline gives CDR1 DFQATT, CDR2 SNEGSKA (reference sequence). The V gene lost 5 bases and the J gene lost 14 bases, with 16 bases spanning the gap. Those who participated ranged in age from roughly 18 to 95 years and resided in 20 to 25 US areas. The study assigned cohorts using participant-reported clinical history. Recovery among Cohort 3 donors was established by two negative PCRs, clearance, or symptom resolution. Original processing methods: Reference gene primer amplification gave estimated nucleated cell counts. Some clones are missing from TCRdb's copy, which holds only in-frame ones; the method was immunoSEQ multiplex PCR. V and J calls and clone size are as listed in that table; D and trimming were resolved from the DNA. This sample carries about half a million clones, 70% to 90% of them seen once, and the ten largest clones take 8% to 9.5%.

The sample was PBMCs or T cells enriched from blood (not recorded which). The clonotype was recovered from a woman aged 55-69 years who had recovered from COVID-19. The genes are TRBV20-1 and TRBJ1-5; unclear D gene. Here the CDR3 DNA reads TGCAGTGCTTCAAGCCTCGCGGGCGAGCATTTT. Encoded protein: CSASSLAGEHF.